The 22 T cell receptor beta chains below all came from one sample that was sequenced in a study of tissue T cells after allogeneic stem cell transplantation. Sequencing used immunoSEQ multiplex PCR; TCRdb keeps in-frame clones, though not all of them. The sample consists of 48,000 or so clones, roughly 73% of them appearing once. Sequences were obtained from sorted cells pooled from one or two spleens. The receptor source for this set is a pool of C57BL/6 mice in good health.

This clone was recorded once. The genes and germline here are from mouse. The sequenced fragment ends 1 residue before the CDR3 boundary, so the rest is inferred from the germline J gene. The chain links TRBV13-1 to TRBJ2-3; D is unclear. The germline V and J ends were trimmed by 6 bases and 0 bases, with 5 bases remaining between them. CDR3 length equals 12 residues. Looked up from germline, CDR1 is NSHNY and CDR2 is SYGAGN. This CDR3 reads CASTDSAETLYF. Partial CDR3 DNA: TGTGCCAGCACGGACAGTGCAGAAACGCTGTAT.

As for this clone: The germline and genes are mouse ones. The read ends 1 residue shy of where the CDR3 ends; the end is completed using the germline J gene. The J gene is TRBJ2-5, the V gene TRBV13-2; 10 bases are shared with TRBD1. This CDR3 is built from 16 residues. Germline loops: CDR1 NNHNN, CDR2 SYGAGS (reference sequence). The V segment lost 0 bases and the J segment 4 bases; nucleotides outside the gene matches: 5. CDR3 in amino acids: CASGDAGDRGEDTQYF. The DNA read from the CDR3 is TGTGCCAGCGGTGATGCGGGGGACAGGGGAGAAGACACCCAGTAC.

This clone was observed a few times. The gene symbols are mouse symbols. Read coverage stops 1 residue before the CDR3 terminus; the germline J gene supplies the remainder. V is TRBV5 and J is TRBJ2-7; D not certain. This CDR3 contains 15 residues. V lost 1 base and J 0 bases, leaving 10 bases between the germline ends. The germline CDR1 and CDR2 sequences are LGHNA and YNLKQL (reference sequence). CDR3 DNA (partial): TGTGCCAGCAGCCAAGCCCTGGAGAGCTCCTATGAACAGTAC. This gives the protein CASSQALESSYEQY. The entire CDR3 is CASSQALESSYEQYF.

The sample holds one count of this clone. Any gene name here is a mouse gene name. From the germline J gene comes the end of the CDR3, since the read stops 1 residue before it. The V call is TRBV15, the J call TRBJ2-4, with TRBD2 matching 7 bases. The CDR3 totals 15 residues. Unmatched junction bases numbered 2, after V lost 2 bases and J lost 0 bases. In germline, CDR1 is SGHND, CDR2 FRSKSL. CDR3 DNA, as far as it was read: TGTGCCAGCAGTTTATCTGGGGGAAGTCAAAACACCTTGTAC. The encoded protein is CASSLSGGSQNTLY. The CDR3 as a whole reads CASSLSGGSQNTLYF.

About this clone: Gene names refer to mouse genes. The CDR3 end falls 1 residue outside the read, so it is completed with the germline J gene. The chain joins TRBV3 to TRBJ1-1, with 7 nucleotides matching TRBD1. V lost 3 bases and J lost 8; bases outside the gene matches: 6. The germline V gene encodes CDR1 SNHLY and CDR2 FYNGKV (reference sequence). The CDR3 is made up of 13 amino acids. Incomplete CDR3 DNA: TGTGCCAGCAGCTTCGACAGGGAGAGGGAAGTCTTC. Translation: CASSFDREREVF. The whole CDR3 protein is CASSFDREREVFF. Filled out from reference TRBV3 and TRBJ1-1, the complete variable domain reads GPKVLQIPSHQIIDMGQMVTLNCDPVSNHLYFYWYKQILGQQMEFLVNFYNGKVMEKSKLFKDQFSVERPDGSYFTLKIQPTALEDSAVYFCASSFDREREVFFGKGTRLTVV.

Comments on this clone: Gene names are mouse gene names. From the germline J gene comes the end of the CDR3, since the read stops 1 residue before it. The chain uses TRBV13-3 and TRBJ2-3; possibly TRBD1 or TRBD2 for D (5 bases each). Germline V CDR1 and CDR2: NNHDY, SYVADS. Trimming took off 2 bases at V and 1 base at J, with 11 bases between the two ends. This CDR3 region has 15 residues. CDR3 bases read: TGTGCCAGCAGTGAGTGGGGAGGGGGTGCAGAAACGCTGTAT. Its protein is CASSEWGGGAETLY. The entire CDR3 is CASSEWGGGAETLYF.

With respect to this clone: These gene names are mouse names. Coverage ceases 1 residue before the CDR3 finishes, and the germline J gene fills in the end. The chain recombines TRBV15 with TRBJ2-5; 11 positions match TRBD2. The V and J ends lost 0 bases and 6 bases, in that order; junction bases with no gene match: 5. Germline assignment: CDR1 SGHND and CDR2 FRSKSL. CDR3 length: 16 amino acids. CDR3 DNA (partial): TGTGCCAGCAGTTTAGCGTTCGACTGGGGGGGGGACACCCAGTAC. Its protein is CASSLAFDWGGDTQY. The complete CDR3 sequence is CASSLAFDWGGDTQYF.

As to this clone: Gene labels here are mouse ones. The DNA ends 1 residue before the CDR3 does, and the rest of the CDR3 is filled in from the germline J gene. The genes are TRBV3 and TRBJ1-2; D ambiguous. This CDR3 comprises 13 residues. Trimming removed 2 bases from V and 2 bases from J, with 6 bases in between. CDR1 is SNHLY, CDR2 FYNGKV, per germline (reference sequence). The sequenced CDR3 bases are TGTGCCAGCAGCTTACGGCAGAACTCCGACTACACC. It specifies CASSLRQNSDYT. The entire CDR3 is CASSLRQNSDYTF. The full variable domain, rest sourced from reference TRBV3 and TRBJ1-2, is GPKVLQIPSHQIIDMGQMVTLNCDPVSNHLYFYWYKQILGQQMEFLVNFYNGKVMEKSKLFKDQFSVERPDGSYFTLKIQPTALEDSAVYFCASSLRQNSDYTFGSGTRLLVI.

Of note for this clone: Mouse gene names apply. The read falls 1 residue short of the CDR3 end, and the missing part is taken from the germline J gene. V and J are TRBV20 and TRBJ2-4; D is unresolved. The V gene lost 7 bases and the J gene lost 0 bases, with 8 bases spanning the gap. CDR1 and CDR2 (germline): GFQATS, STVNSAI. The CDR3 sequence is 12 residues long. The CDR3 spells CGGRSSQNTLYF. The covered CDR3 bases are TGTGGTGGCAGGTCTAGTCAAAACACCTTGTAC.

Concerning this clone itself: Gene names are mouse gene names. Read sequence stops 1 residue before the CDR3 end, and the germline J gene provides the missing end. V and J are TRBV13-2 and TRBJ2-5, with 10 bases that match TRBD2. In germline, CDR1 is NNHNN, CDR2 SYGAGS (reference sequence). The V gene end was trimmed by 0 bases and the J gene end by 6 bases; junction bases not matched to a gene: 4. The CDR3 extends over 15 amino acids. The sequenced CDR3 bases are TGTGCCAGCGGTGATGCGAGGACTGGGGGCGACACCCAGTAC. This sequence encodes CASGDARTGGDTQY. In full, the CDR3 is CASGDARTGGDTQYF.

On this clone itself: The genes are named according to mouse. The read ends 1 residue before the CDR3 terminus; that terminus is restored from the germline J gene. This chain connects TRBV13-2 to TRBJ2-5; tentative D call: TRBD2 (6 bases). Trimming pared 1 base from V and 2 bases from J, leaving 8 bases between. Germline V gene sequence: CDR1 NNHNN, CDR2 SYGAGS (reference sequence). The CDR3 contains 14 residues. The CDR3 here is CASGDTLGQDTQYF. Partial CDR3 DNA: TGTGCCAGCGGTGATACACTGGGCCAAGACACCCAGTAC.

The sample holds a few counts of this clone. The genes are named according to mouse. The CDR3 here is CAWSRDTANSDYTF. CDR3 bases read: TGTGCCTGGAGTCGGGACACTGCAAACTCCGACTACACC. J is TRBJ1-2 and V is TRBV31; D is possibly TRBD1 (6 bases). The DNA ends 1 residue before the CDR3 does, and the rest of the CDR3 is filled in from the germline J gene. Germline lookup yields CDR1 GKSSPN and CDR2 SITVG. V lost 1 base to trimming and J lost 0 bases, with 9 bases between them. The CDR3 runs to 14 residues. Supplemented by reference TRBV31 and TRBJ1-2, the full variable domain reads AQTIHQWPVAEIKAVGSPLSLGCTIKGKSSPNLYWYWQATGGTLQQLFYSITVGQVESVVQLNLSASRPKDDQFILSTEKLLLSHSGFYLCAWSRDTANSDYTFGSGTRLLVI.

Only a few counts were recorded for this clone. The gene names here belong to mouse. The read ends 1 residue shy of where the CDR3 ends; the end is completed using the germline J gene. The J gene is TRBJ2-7, the V gene TRBV2; D perhaps matches TRBD2 (6 bases). The CDR3 loop spans 15 amino acids. Trimming removed 0 bases at V and 1 base at J, with 10 bases between. Germline CDR1 and CDR2: LGHNA and YSYQKL. The CDR3 sequence: CASSQEGWGSYEQYF. The sequenced part of the CDR3 DNA is TGTGCCAGCAGCCAAGAGGGCTGGGGTTCCTATGAACAGTAC.

Concerning this clone: Genes and germline come from the mouse. CDR3 in amino acids: CTCSADAGGAYAEQFF. The part of the CDR3 DNA that was read is TGCACCTGCAGTGCAGATGCTGGGGGGGCCTATGCTGAGCAGTTC. The chain is built from TRBV1 and TRBJ2-1; 10 bases fit TRBD2. From the germline J gene comes the end of the CDR3, since the read stops 1 residue before it. Germline V CDR1 and CDR2: NSQYPW, LRSPGD (reference sequence). V lost 0 bases, J lost 3 bases, and 2 bases stayed unmatched. The CDR3 has 16 amino acids.

Of note for this clone: Gene labels here are mouse ones. Read sequence stops 1 residue before the CDR3 end, and the germline J gene provides the missing end. This chain uses TRBV29 with TRBJ2-1, with D tentatively TRBD1 or TRBD2 (6 bases each). The CDR3 has 15 amino acids. Trimming left V 5 bases short and J 3 bases short, with 14 bases between. Germline lookup yields CDR1 MSHET and CDR2 SYDVDS. This CDR3 is CASSLPGGLYAEQFF. CDR3 bases read: TGTGCTAGCAGTCTCCCCGGGGGCCTCTATGCTGAGCAGTTC.

This clone showed up just a few times. Mouse germline and gene names are used. The sequence runs out 1 residue before the end of the CDR3; the remainder is reconstructed from the germline J gene. V and J are TRBV13-2 and TRBJ2-7, with 7 bases identical to TRBD1. V shed 2 bases and J 3 bases; nucleotides not matched to a gene: 5. CDR1 and CDR2 (germline): NNHNN, SYGAGS (reference sequence). The CDR3 runs 14 residues. The CDR3 here is CASGDYRDSYEQYF. The DNA read from the CDR3 is TGTGCCAGCGGTGACTACCGGGACAGCTATGAACAGTAC.

With regard to this clone: Gene names refer to mouse genes. Coverage ceases 1 residue before the CDR3 finishes, and the germline J gene fills in the end. V is TRBV1 and J is TRBJ2-4, with D maybe TRBD1 (5 bases). This CDR3 is 12 amino acids long. CDR1 is NSQYPW, CDR2 LRSPGD, per germline (reference sequence). The germline V and J ends were trimmed by 1 base and 7 bases, with 6 bases remaining between them. CDR3: CTCSAARDTLYF. Partial CDR3 DNA: TGCACCTGCAGTGCAGCCAGGGACACCTTGTAC.

As for this clone: The genes are named according to mouse. The part of the CDR3 DNA that was read is TGTGCCAGCAGTGAGATCATTTCCAACGAAAGATTATTT. Encoded protein: CASSEIISNERLF. The whole CDR3 reads CASSEIISNERLFF. The chain carries TRBV13-3 and TRBJ1-4, with D unclear. The read terminates 1 residue ahead of where the CDR3 ends, so the germline J gene completes it. This CDR3 is built from 14 residues. CDR1 NNHDY and CDR2 SYVADS come from the germline V gene. Trimming left V 2 bases short and J 0 bases short, with 5 bases between.

About this clone itself: Mouse gene names and germline throughout. The DNA ends 1 residue before the CDR3 does, and the rest of the CDR3 is filled in from the germline J gene. V and J are TRBV4 and TRBJ2-1; 10 bases map to TRBD2. CDR3 size: 15 residues. Trimming cost V 5 bases and J 3 bases; bases outside gene matches: 4. The germline gives CDR1 LGHDT, CDR2 YNNKQL (reference sequence). CDR3 in amino acids: CASSVDWGSYAEQFF. CDR3 bases read: TGTGCCAGCAGCGTGGACTGGGGGTCCTATGCTGAGCAGTTC.

The sample holds a few counts of this clone. The gene names given are mouse names. Read data end 1 residue before the CDR3 end; the end is taken from the germline J gene. In the same sample, other DNA sequences code for this CDR3. The rearrangement joins TRBV26 to TRBJ1-4; D is perhaps TRBD1 (5 bases). Germline V CDR1 and CDR2: KGHPV, FQNQEV (reference sequence). There are 14 residues in the CDR3. V lost 4 bases, J lost 0 bases, and 6 bases lay in between. Here the CDR3 reads CASSRGISNERLFF. Incomplete CDR3 DNA: TGTGCCAGCAGTCGGGGGATTTCCAACGAAAGATTATTT.

A single count supports this clone. The listed genes are named as in mouse. The read finishes 1 residue shy of the CDR3 end, and the germline J gene is used to complete it. The chain has TRBV5 and TRBJ1-1; TRBD1 matches at 7 bases. The CDR3 runs to 13 residues. With 0 bases clipped from V and 10 bases from J, the junction kept 5 bases outside the gene matches. Germline V gene data show CDR1 as LGHNA and CDR2 as YNLKQL (reference sequence). CDR3 DNA, as far as it was read: TGTGCCAGCAGCCAAGATCAGGCAGGGGGAGTCTTC. This translates into CASSQDQAGGVF. The entire CDR3 protein reads CASSQDQAGGVFF.

As concerns this clone: Mouse germline and gene names are used. The sequenced part of the CDR3 DNA is TGTGCAAGCAGATTCCAGGGGCGTAGTGCAGAAACGCTGTAT. It yields the protein CASRFQGRSAETLY. The CDR3, in full, reads CASRFQGRSAETLYF. The chain has TRBV16 and TRBJ2-3, with D perhaps matching TRBD1 (6 bases). Read data end 1 residue before the CDR3 end; the end is taken from the germline J gene. Germline loops: CDR1 SGHSA, CDR2 FRNQAP. Trimming took off 6 bases at V and 0 bases at J, with 13 bases between the two ends. The CDR3 sequence is 15 residues long.